Below, 21 T cell receptor beta chains from the same sample are listed, as sequenced in a study of CD8 T cells in ankylosing spondylitis. Study results and caveats: Fewer than ten highly homologous variants made up a TCR beta motif, and this motif appeared characteristic of ankylosing spondylitis blood.

A single record per CDR3 protein comes from TCRdb applying MiXCR to the 5' RACE reads. Here the sample spans around 450,000 distinct CDR3 sequences, 25% to 30% being singletons. Their target antigens are unknown. The material sequenced was blood, either unsorted or a sorted T cell fraction (not recorded which). Receptors were obtained from a male donor with ankylosing spondylitis.

This clonotype was recorded a few times. The gene calls are TRBV4-1 and TRBJ2-2; D is perhaps TRBD1 or TRBD2 (5 bases each). This CDR3 is 15 amino acids long. Per germline, CDR1 MGHRA and CDR2 YSYEKL. The V and J ends lost 2 bases and 11 bases respectively, with 18 bases between them. The CDR3, as DNA: TGCGCCAGCAGCCAAACCGGGACGGGAACGGGAGAGCTGTTTTTT. Encoded protein: CASSQTGTGTGELFF.

V gene TRBV7-2 combines with J gene TRBJ2-1, with unresolved D. The length of the CDR3 is 13 residues. Germline V CDR1 and CDR2: SGHTA, FQGNSA. Trimming removed 5 bases from V and 6 bases from J, with 11 bases in between. CDR3 bases: TGTGCCAGCAGCCCCAACGGAGTCAATGAGCAGTTCTTC. This translates into CASSPNGVNEQFF.

There are a few counts of this clonotype. The chain has TRBV5-1 and TRBJ2-3, with D perhaps matching TRBD2 (5 bases). The V and J ends lost 0 bases and 4 bases respectively, with 12 bases between them. Germline V gives CDR1 SGHRS, CDR2 YFSETQ. The CDR3 is 15 residues long. For the CDR3, the DNA is TGCGCCAGCAGCTTGGTCACTAGATGGGCAGATACGCAGTATTTT. It codes for CASSLVTRWADTQYF.

The chain employs TRBV15 and TRBJ2-7; no clear D. Trimming took off 0 bases at V and 3 bases at J, with 12 bases between the two ends. The germline CDR1 and CDR2 sequences are LNHNV and YYDKDF (reference sequence). The CDR3 spans 15 residues. The CDR3 DNA reads TGTGCCACCAGCAGAGACTGGGCGCGGAACTACGAGCAGTACTTC. Encoded protein: CATSRDWARNYEQYF.

The V and J genes are TRBV7-6 and TRBJ2-1; no clear D gene. Germline V gene lookup returns CDR1 SGHVS and CDR2 FNYEAQ. CDR3 length equals 13 residues. Trimming removed 1 base from V and 7 bases from J, with 8 bases in between. CDR3 region: CASSLEPDNEQFF. The CDR3 coding sequence is TGTGCCAGCAGCTTAGAACCTGATAATGAGCAGTTCTTC.

V usage is TRBV9 and J usage is TRBJ2-1; 12 bases agree with TRBD2. The CDR3 extends over 15 amino acids. The germline V gene has CDR1 SGDLS and CDR2 YYNGEE. V was clipped by 4 bases and J by 6 bases; unmatched bases: 5. As DNA, the CDR3 is TGTGCCAGCAGCTTCGGACTAGCGGGATTCAATGAGCAGTTCTTC. It specifies CASSFGLAGFNEQFF.

This clonotype appeared once. The genes are TRBV12-3 or TRBV12-4 and TRBJ1-5, with D possibly being TRBD1 (6 bases). V was trimmed by 4 bases and J by 5 bases, leaving 9 bases between them. There are 13 residues in the CDR3. The CDR3 coding sequence is TGTGCCAGCAGTTCAAACAGGGATCAGCCCCAGCATTTT. Translating it yields CASSSNRDQPQHF.

This clonotype was seen ten or more times. The chain employs TRBV2 and TRBJ2-3, with TRBD2 identical over 7 bases. Germline V gives CDR1 SNHLY, CDR2 FYNNEI. The V and J ends lost 1 base and 4 bases, in that order; junction bases with no gene match: 5. The CDR3 runs 15 residues. The CDR3 DNA reads TGTGCCAGCAGTGAAGTTGGGGAGGGCCCAGATACGCAGTATTTT. It codes for CASSEVGEGPDTQYF.

The rearrangement uses TRBV5-1 and TRBJ2-1; 7 nucleotides agree with TRBD2. The V segment lost 1 base and the J segment 7 bases; nucleotides outside the gene matches: 11. Germline CDR1 reads SGHRS; CDR2 reads YFSETQ. The CDR3 totals 16 residues. For the CDR3, the DNA is TGCGCCAGCAGCTTGTGGGGTAGCGGGCGCGGAAATGAGCAGTTCTTC. Encoded protein: CASSLWGSGRGNEQFF.

This chain uses TRBV14 with TRBJ2-5; a weak D match, TRBD2 (5 bases). V was clipped by 0 bases and J by 5 bases, with 34 bases between them. This CDR3 is 22 amino acids long. The germline CDR1 and CDR2 sequences are SGHDN and FVKESK. The CDR3 sequence: CASSQDLQRGGTFFRARETQYF. The DNA of the CDR3 is TGTGCCAGCAGCCAAGATCTCCAGCGAGGAGGAACCTTTTTCCGAGCCAGGGAGACCCAGTACTTC.

This clonotype was recorded a few times. The genes are TRBV20-1 and TRBJ1-2, with no clear D. Between the trimmed V and J ends, which lost 6 bases and 3 bases, there was a span of 14 bases. Germline loops: CDR1 DFQATT, CDR2 SNEGSKA (reference sequence). This CDR3 spans 13 amino acids. This CDR3 is CSAPRRRDYGYTF. The CDR3 bases are TGCAGTGCCCCGCGGAGAAGGGACTATGGCTACACCTTC.

This clonotype was counted only a few times. The chain has TRBV2 and TRBJ2-1; 11 bases are shared with TRBD2. Germline V gene sequence: CDR1 SNHLY, CDR2 FYNNEI. The V gene end was trimmed by 7 bases and the J gene end by 7 bases; junction bases not matched to a gene: 6. The CDR3 runs to 14 residues. The CDR3 loop is CASTPTSGINEQFF. The CDR3 nucleotides are TGTGCCAGCACTCCGACTAGCGGGATTAATGAGCAGTTCTTC.

The gene calls are TRBV7-8 and TRBJ1-1; D perhaps matches TRBD1 (6 bases). The CDR3 spans 15 residues. Germline CDR1 SGHVS, CDR2 FQNEAQ. V was pared by 5 bases and J by 4 bases, with 17 bases between. In DNA form, the CDR3 reads TGTGCCAGCAGCGCCCGAGAACGAGGGGGCACTGAAGCTTTCTTT. Translating it yields CASSARERGGTEAFF.

CDR3 sequence: CASRGTVYNEQFF. The CDR3 bases are TGTGCCAGCAGGGGGACTGTCTACAATGAGCAGTTCTTC. The chain combines TRBV6-1 with TRBJ2-1, with TRBD2 as a possible D gene (6 bases). The ends were cut back, 6 bases at V and 3 bases at J, with 9 bases in the middle. In germline, CDR1 is MNHNS, CDR2 SASEGT. The CDR3 spans 13 residues.

This clonotype has more than one count but fewer than ten. The chain carries TRBV6-1 and TRBJ2-7; tentatively, D is TRBD1 (6 bases). The CDR3 runs 14 residues. CDR1 and CDR2 (germline): MNHNS, SASEGT. Trimming took off 6 bases at V and 0 bases at J, with 12 bases between the two ends. The CDR3 loop reads CASRQGLSSYEQYV. The CDR3 bases are TGTGCCAGCAGACAGGGCCTCAGCTCCTACGAGCAGTACGTC.

The chain links TRBV7-2 to TRBJ2-1; D is unresolved. This CDR3 region has 15 residues. V was shortened by 3 bases and J by 7 bases, with 16 bases between the two germline ends. Looked up from germline, CDR1 is SGHTA and CDR2 is FQGNSA. CDR3 sequence: CASSFVIPGGNEQFF. In DNA form, the CDR3 reads TGTGCCAGCAGCTTTGTCATACCGGGCGGAAATGAGCAGTTCTTC.

The gene calls are TRBV20-1 and TRBJ2-3; 7 bases match TRBD1. The CDR3 length is 12 residues. Germline V gene data show CDR1 as DFQATT and CDR2 as SNEGSKA (reference sequence). CDR3: CSVDRAIDTQYF. CDR3 nucleotides: TGCAGCGTCGACAGGGCCATAGATACGCAGTATTTT.

The chain is built from TRBV20-1 and TRBJ1-2; D is ambiguous. Germline CDR1 reads DFQATT; CDR2 reads SNEGSKA (reference sequence). The CDR3 is made up of 13 amino acids. Between the trimmed V and J ends, which lost 5 bases and 0 bases, there was a span of 10 bases. Written as DNA, the CDR3 is TGCAGTGCTGTATACTTAGCTAACTATGGCTACACCTTC. This sequence encodes CSAVYLANYGYTF.

V and J are TRBV11-3 and TRBJ2-2; D uncertain. The CDR3 runs to 13 residues. Trimming took off 2 bases at V and 8 bases at J, with 9 bases between the two ends. Per germline, CDR1 SGHNT and CDR2 YENEEA. The CDR3: CASSLLSSGELFF. The CDR3 nucleotides are TGTGCCAGCAGCTTATTGAGTAGTGGGGAGCTGTTTTTT.

The chain uses TRBV2 and TRBJ1-2; no definite D call. The CDR3 totals 16 residues. The V end lost 4 bases, the J end lost 7 bases, and 22 bases lay between the germline ends. Per germline, CDR1 SNHLY and CDR2 FYNNEI. The CDR3 protein is CASSGEGNRAGRGYTF. In DNA form, the CDR3 reads TGTGCCAGCAGTGGGGAGGGCAATCGCGCGGGCCGTGGCTACACCTTC.

The J gene is TRBJ1-1, the V gene TRBV13, with a weak D call TRBD1 (5 bases). V lost 1 base and J 3 bases, leaving 9 bases between the germline ends. CDR1 and CDR2 from the germline V gene are PRHDT and FYEKMQ (reference sequence). There are 14 residues in the CDR3. In DNA, the CDR3 is TGTGCCAGCAGCTTAGTGGGGGGGTACACTGAAGCTTTCTTT. It translates to CASSLVGGYTEAFF. The full variable domain, its missing parts supplied by reference TRBV13 and TRBJ1-1, is AAGVIQSPRHLIKEKRETATLKCYPIPRHDTVYWYQQGPGQDPQFLISFYEKMQSDKGSIPDRFSAQQFSDYHSELNMSSLELGDSALYFCASSLVGGYTEAFFGQGTRLTVV.